This T cell receptor beta chain was sequenced during a study of CD8+CD57+ T cells in acquired aplastic anemia. V lost 4 bases to trimming and J lost 1 base, with 2 bases between them. The CDR3 is 12 residues long. The use of genomic DNA as template underpinned the TCR beta VDJ and CDR3 profiling. TCRdb passed the reads through MiXCR, listing each CDR3 protein once. The table shows some 210,000 distinct CDR3 sequences, with over 55% occurring only once. Sequenced input: sorted CD4+, CD8+, or CD8+CD57+ T cells (not recorded which) from PBMCs. This TCR was sampled from a human donor in good health. The V gene is TRBV12-3 or TRBV12-4, the J gene TRBJ2-4; D remains unclear. The CDR3 is CASSSAKNIQYF. CDR3 nucleotides: TGTGCCAGCAGTTCGGCCAAAAACATTCAGTACTTC.